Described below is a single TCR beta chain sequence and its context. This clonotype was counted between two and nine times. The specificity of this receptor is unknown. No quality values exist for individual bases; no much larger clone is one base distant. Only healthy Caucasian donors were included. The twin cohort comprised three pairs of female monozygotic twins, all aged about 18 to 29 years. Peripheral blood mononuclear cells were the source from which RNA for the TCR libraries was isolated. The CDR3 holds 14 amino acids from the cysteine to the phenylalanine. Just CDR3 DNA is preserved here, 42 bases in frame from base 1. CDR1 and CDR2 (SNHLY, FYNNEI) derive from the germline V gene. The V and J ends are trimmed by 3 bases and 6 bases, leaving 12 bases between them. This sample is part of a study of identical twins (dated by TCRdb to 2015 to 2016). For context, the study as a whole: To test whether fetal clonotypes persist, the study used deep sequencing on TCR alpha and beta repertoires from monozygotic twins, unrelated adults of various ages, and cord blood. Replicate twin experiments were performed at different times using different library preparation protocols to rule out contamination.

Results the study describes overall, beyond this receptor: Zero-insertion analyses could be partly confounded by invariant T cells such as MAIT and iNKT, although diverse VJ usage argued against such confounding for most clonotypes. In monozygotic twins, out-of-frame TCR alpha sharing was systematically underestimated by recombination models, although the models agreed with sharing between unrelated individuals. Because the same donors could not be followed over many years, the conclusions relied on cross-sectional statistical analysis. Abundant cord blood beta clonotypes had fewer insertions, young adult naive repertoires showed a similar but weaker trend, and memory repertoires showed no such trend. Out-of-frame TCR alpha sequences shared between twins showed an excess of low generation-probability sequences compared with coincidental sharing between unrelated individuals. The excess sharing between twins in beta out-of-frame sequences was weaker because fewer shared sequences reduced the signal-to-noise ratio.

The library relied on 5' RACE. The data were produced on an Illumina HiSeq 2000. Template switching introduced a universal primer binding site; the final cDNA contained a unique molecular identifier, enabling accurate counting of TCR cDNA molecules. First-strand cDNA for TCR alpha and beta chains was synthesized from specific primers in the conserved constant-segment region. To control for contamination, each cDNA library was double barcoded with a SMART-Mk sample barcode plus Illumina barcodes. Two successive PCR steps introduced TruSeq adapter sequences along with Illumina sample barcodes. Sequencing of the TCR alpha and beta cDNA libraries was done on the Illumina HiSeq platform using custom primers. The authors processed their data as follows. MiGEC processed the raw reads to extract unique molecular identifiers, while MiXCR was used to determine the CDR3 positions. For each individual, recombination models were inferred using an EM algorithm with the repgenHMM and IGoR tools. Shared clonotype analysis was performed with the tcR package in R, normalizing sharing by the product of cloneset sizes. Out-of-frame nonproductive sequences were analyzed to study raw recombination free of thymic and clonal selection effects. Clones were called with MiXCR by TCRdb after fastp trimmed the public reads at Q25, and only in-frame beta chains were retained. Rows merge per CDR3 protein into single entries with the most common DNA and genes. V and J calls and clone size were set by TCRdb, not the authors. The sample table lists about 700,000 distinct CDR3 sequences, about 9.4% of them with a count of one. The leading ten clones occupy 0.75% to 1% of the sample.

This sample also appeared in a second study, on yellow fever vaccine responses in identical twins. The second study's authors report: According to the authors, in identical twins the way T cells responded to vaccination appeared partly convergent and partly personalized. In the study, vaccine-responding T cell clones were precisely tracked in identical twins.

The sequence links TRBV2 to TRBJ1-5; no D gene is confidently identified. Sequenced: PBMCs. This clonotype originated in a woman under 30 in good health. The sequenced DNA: TGTGCCAGCAGTGAGGAGGTATTGGGTCAGCCCCAGCATTTT. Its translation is CASSEEVLGQPQHF.